This record concerns one T cell receptor beta chain sequence. Different DNA sequences within this sample yield the same CDR3. This sample is part of a study of cytotoxic CD8 clonotypes in ibrutinib-treated CLL. Study as a whole: Response material was collected after a median approximately 12 months of treatment, range 6 to 36.

Sequenced by immunoSEQ multiplex PCR; TCRdb stores in-frame clones only, minus some. The data show roughly 180,000 clones, with around 70% seen just once and about an eighth held by the top ten. This specimen was PBMCs, taken after 24 months of ibrutinib treatment. The receptor was derived from a human donor with chronic lymphocytic leukemia.

CDR3 DNA sequence: TGTGCCAGCAGCTTAGCGGGTAGCTACGAGCAGTACTTC. Protein: CASSLAGSYEQYF. This chain uses TRBV11-2 with TRBJ2-7; D unresolved. Germline CDR1 reads SGHAT; CDR2 reads FQNNGV. CDR3 length: 13 residues. V was trimmed by 1 base and J by 3 bases, leaving 7 bases between them. Full variable domain (outside the CDR3, taken from reference TRBV11-2 and TRBJ2-7): EAGVAQSPRYKIIEKRQSVAFWCNPISGHATLYWYQQILGQGPKLLIQFQNNGVVDDSQLPKDRFSAERLKGVDSTLKIQPAKLEDSAVYLCASSLAGSYEQYFGPGTRLTVT.